This T cell receptor (beta chain) emerged from a study of blood T cell repertoires in COVID-19. A Seattle source enrolled patients during active infection and followed them longitudinally. The data were produced by immunoSEQ multiplex PCR, yet TCRdb's version contains in-frame clones alone and is incomplete. The table has under 400,000 clones, more than 75% seen once. The germline gives CDR1 SGHAT, CDR2 FQNNGV. There are 14 residues in the CDR3. With V trimmed by 5 bases and J by 4 bases, 0 bases remained unmatched. The TCR was taken from a woman aged 25-40 years with COVID-19, enrolled during active disease. The specimen sequenced was peripheral blood. The genes are TRBV11-2 and TRBJ2-7; 15 positions agree with TRBD2. CDR3 region: CASSGTSGRYEQYF. The DNA of the CDR3 is TGTGCCAGCAGCGGGACTAGCGGGAGGTACGAGCAGTACTTC.